These 26 T cell receptor beta chains were all obtained from the same sample, sequenced in a study of blood T cell repertoires in COVID-19. Here immunoSEQ multiplex PCR was the method, and the copy in TCRdb shows in-frame clones only, minus some. The sample carries fewer than 70,000 clones, 82% recorded once. The sequenced material came from peripheral blood. These TCRs come from a woman of 80 years or more with acute or convalescent COVID-19.

The V call is TRBV9, the J call TRBJ2-7; TRBD2 is a possible D gene (6 bases). The CDR3 consists of 15 residues. V lost 4 bases, J lost 3 bases, and 17 bases lay in between. Germline-derived CDR1 and CDR2 are SGDLS and YYNGEE. CDR3 amino acids: CASSFEMGGGYEQYF. CDR3 sequence (DNA): TGTGCCAGCAGCTTCGAAATGGGGGGAGGCTACGAGCAGTACTTC.

The gene calls are TRBV11-3 and TRBJ2-1, with 10 bases identical to TRBD2. CDR1 SGHNT and CDR2 YENEEA come from the germline V gene. The CDR3 covers 17 residues. The trim removed 2 bases at V and 2 bases at J, leaving 6 bases unmatched. CDR3 sequence (DNA): TGTGCCAGCAGCTTAAGAGCGGGGGGGACGCCCTACAATGAGCAGTTCTTC. Amino acid sequence: CASSLRAGGTPYNEQFF.

This clone has just a few counts. The chain recombines TRBV2 with TRBJ2-1; 13 positions match TRBD2. Germline V gene lookup returns CDR1 SNHLY and CDR2 FYNNEI. V shed 6 bases, J shed 10 bases, and the junction held 3 bases outside the gene matches. This CDR3 is 13 amino acids long. The CDR3 is CASRRTSGGEQFF. The CDR3 coding sequence is TGTGCCAGCAGGCGGACTAGCGGGGGAGAGCAGTTCTTC.

This clone was seen a single time. This chain links TRBV30 with TRBJ1-1; 9 bases line up with TRBD1. Germline V gives CDR1 GTSNPN, CDR2 SVGIG (reference sequence). V lost 1 base, J lost 4 bases, and 10 bases stayed unmatched. The CDR3 extends over 16 amino acids. This chain's CDR3 is CAWSATRGQGSTEAFF. The CDR3 DNA sequence: TGTGCCTGGAGTGCAACCCGGGGACAGGGAAGCACTGAAGCTTTCTTT.

J is TRBJ1-4 and V is TRBV30, with TRBD1 matching over 9 bases. The CDR3 sequence is 14 residues long. V shed 0 bases, J shed 5 bases, and the junction held 1 base outside the gene matches. From germline, CDR1 is GTSNPN and CDR2 SVGIG (reference sequence). CDR3 loop: CAWSVGQGNEKLFF. CDR3 DNA sequence: TGTGCCTGGAGTGTGGGACAGGGAAATGAAAAACTGTTTTTT.

The rearrangement joins TRBV4-2 to TRBJ2-2; 9 nucleotides agree with TRBD2. The CDR3 runs to 17 residues. Germline lookup yields CDR1 LGHNA and CDR2 YNFKEQ. After removal of 0 bases from V and 2 bases from J, the junction contained 4 bases not matched to a gene. For the CDR3, the DNA is TGTGCCAGCAGCCAAGAGACAGCGGGGGGTAACACCGGGGAGCTGTTTTTT. This codes for CASSQETAGGNTGELFF.

V and J are TRBV9 and TRBJ2-2; 7 bases map to TRBD1. Trimming at V came to 3 bases and at J to 4 bases, leaving 6 bases not matched to a gene. This CDR3 contains 15 residues. CDR1 and CDR2 (germline): SGDLS, YYNGEE. CDR3 loop: CASSGQGAGTGELFF. The CDR3 nucleotides read TGTGCCAGCAGCGGACAGGGCGCGGGCACCGGGGAGCTGTTTTTT.

This chain uses TRBV19 with TRBJ2-5; no firm D call. The V and J ends lost 3 bases and 4 bases respectively, with 9 bases between them. The CDR3 is 13 amino acids. The germline CDR1 and CDR2 sequences are LNHDA and SQIVND (reference sequence). CDR3 sequence (DNA): TGTGCCAGTAGTATTGTAGTAAGAGAGACCCAGTACTTC. Encoded protein: CASSIVVRETQYF.

This clone appeared once. The rearrangement links TRBV5-4 to TRBJ2-3; possibly TRBD1 for D (6 bases). Trimming removed 0 bases at V and 3 bases at J, with 11 bases between. The germline V gene has CDR1 SGHNT and CDR2 YYREEE (reference sequence). The CDR3 runs to 15 residues. The CDR3 region has the DNA TGTGCCAGCAGCTTGGTTGCAGGGGTAACAGATACGCAGTATTTT. Translated, it gives CASSLVAGVTDTQYF.

The rearrangement joins TRBV25-1 to TRBJ2-1, with D possibly being TRBD1 (6 bases). The CDR3 covers 14 residues. V lost 0 bases, J lost 4 bases, and 7 bases lay in between. The germline CDR1 and CDR2 sequences are MGHDK and SYGVNS. CDR3 in DNA: TGTGCCAGCAGTGAATATGGACAGTACAATGAGCAGTTCTTC. Encoded protein: CASSEYGQYNEQFF.

The chain joins TRBV6-4 to TRBJ2-3, with 7 bases fitting TRBD2. V lost 2 bases and J lost 4; bases outside the gene matches: 3. Germline CDR1 MRHNA, CDR2 SNTAGT. CDR3 size: 14 residues. The CDR3 bases are TGTGCCAGCAGTGACGGAGCGGGGCCAGATACGCAGTATTTT. It is translated as CASSDGAGPDTQYF.

This clone was counted between two and nine times. The chain has TRBV3-1 (or the pseudogene TRBV3-2) and TRBJ2-7; D is perhaps TRBD2 (6 bases). The V end was cut by 3 bases, the J end by 4 bases, with 13 bases between. Germline assignment: CDR1 LGHDT and CDR2 YNNKEL (reference sequence). The CDR3 has 14 residues. The CDR3 sequence: CASSQTRLVYEQYF. The CDR3, as DNA: TGTGCCAGCAGCCAGACCCGACTAGTGTACGAGCAGTACTTC.

The CDR3 loop reads CASRPSGTANEKLFF. The CDR3 region has the DNA TGTGCCAGTAGACCCTCCGGGACAGCTAATGAAAAACTGTTTTTT. The chain recombines TRBV19 with TRBJ1-4; 7 nucleotides match TRBD1. The CDR3 consists of 15 residues. With V trimmed by 6 bases and J by 3 bases, 7 bases remained unmatched. Per the germline V gene, CDR1 is LNHDA and CDR2 is SQIVND (reference sequence). The variable domain in full, with the rest retrieved from reference TRBV19 and TRBJ1-4, is DGGITQSPKYLFRKEGQNVTLSCEQNLNHDAMYWYRQDPGQGLRLIYYSQIVNDFQKGDIAEGYSVSREKKESFPLTVTSAQKNPTAFYLCASRPSGTANEKLFFGSGTQLSVL.

The chain carries TRBV13 and TRBJ1-4; D ambiguous. Between the trimmed V and J ends, which lost 4 bases and 4 bases, there was a span of 10 bases. Germline V gene sequence: CDR1 PRHDT, CDR2 FYEKMQ (reference sequence). The CDR3 covers 14 residues. The CDR3 loop reads CASSSPPLNEKLFF. The CDR3 DNA reads TGTGCCAGCAGCTCCCCCCCCCTTAATGAAAAACTGTTTTTT.

This CDR3 reads CASSLIFGSTDTQYF. The CDR3 DNA reads TGTGCCAGCAGCTTAATTTTCGGGTCCACAGATACGCAGTATTTT. The chain employs TRBV7-2 and TRBJ2-3, with unresolved D. Germline V CDR1 and CDR2: SGHTA, FQGNSA. Trimming removed 2 bases at V and 2 bases at J, with 11 bases between. This CDR3 region has 15 residues. Based on the CDR3 plus reference TRBV7-2 and TRBJ2-3, the full variable domain is GAGVSQSPSNKVTEKGKDVELRCDPISGHTALYWYRQSLGQGLEFLIYFQGNSAPDKSGLPSDRFSAERTGGSVSTLTIQRTQQEDSAVYLCASSLIFGSTDTQYFGPGTRLTVL.

The rearrangement uses TRBV11-1 and TRBJ1-6, with TRBD1 as a possible D gene (5 bases). This CDR3 is 16 amino acids long. CDR1 is SGHAT and CDR2 is FQDESV in the germline V gene (reference sequence). The ends were cut back, 3 bases at V and 8 bases at J, with 17 bases in the middle. CDR3 residues: CASSFGGGFMDSPLHF. The CDR3 DNA follows: TGTGCCAGCAGCTTTGGGGGGGGATTTATGGATTCACCCCTCCACTTT.

The V and J genes are TRBV5-3 and TRBJ2-7, with unresolved D. TRBV5-3 is reported as an ORF; its role is uncertain. The CDR3 is made up of 13 amino acids. The V end was cut by 7 bases, the J end by 1 base, with 12 bases between. CDR3 DNA sequence: TGTGCCAGACGCTCCAGTAAGTCCTACGAGCAGTACTTC. This translates into CARRSSKSYEQYF.

V is TRBV11-2 and J is TRBJ2-1; D is ambiguous. V was cut by 0 bases and J by 10 bases, with 10 bases left in between. The germline gives CDR1 SGHAT, CDR2 FQNNGV. This CDR3 is 13 amino acids long. The CDR3 is CASSLDPQIEQFF. The CDR3 nucleotides read TGTGCCAGCAGCTTAGATCCCCAGATCGAGCAGTTCTTC.

V usage is TRBV6-5 and J usage is TRBJ2-7; tentative D call: TRBD1 (5 bases). V lost 8 bases, J lost 7 bases, and 18 bases lay in between. The CDR3 sequence is 13 residues long. Per germline, CDR1 MNHEY and CDR2 SVGAGI. This chain's CDR3 is CASGTTVPPEQYF. DNA for the CDR3: TGTGCCAGCGGAACGACAGTTCCTCCTGAGCAGTACTTC.

This sequence joins TRBV6-5 and TRBJ1-1, with D possibly being TRBD1 (6 bases). In germline, CDR1 is MNHEY, CDR2 SVGAGI. The CDR3 runs to 12 residues. V was pared by 2 bases and J by 8 bases, with 9 bases between. The CDR3 sequence is CASSYDTGEAFF. The CDR3 DNA sequence: TGTGCCAGCAGTTACGATACAGGGGAAGCTTTCTTT.

V gene TRBV4-1 combines with J gene TRBJ1-1; 7 bases align to TRBD1. With V trimmed by 2 bases and J by 9 bases, 12 bases remained unmatched. Germline lookup yields CDR1 MGHRA and CDR2 YSYEKL. The CDR3 has 15 amino acids. CDR3 in DNA: TGCGCCAGCAGCCAATACGACAGGGTCCATGATAAAGCTTTCTTT. Amino acid sequence: CASSQYDRVHDKAFF.

Here the CDR3 reads CASSPGLAGGTGETQYF. The CDR3 nucleotides are TGTGCCAGCAGCCCCGGACTAGCGGGGGGGACTGGGGAGACCCAGTACTTC. The chain combines TRBV5-4 with TRBJ2-5, with 15 bases identical to TRBD2. The V gene end was trimmed by 4 bases and the J gene end by 5 bases; junction bases not matched to a gene: 9. The CDR3 sequence is 17 residues long. Germline V CDR1 and CDR2: SGHNT, YYREEE (reference sequence).

The chain uses TRBV25-1 and TRBJ1-1; TRBD1 is a possible D gene (6 bases). CDR3 size: 18 residues. The V end lost 4 bases, the J end lost 4 bases, and 25 bases lay between the germline ends. Germline loops: CDR1 MGHDK, CDR2 SYGVNS. The CDR3 here is CASSVAGKGGRTFTEAFF. DNA for the CDR3: TGTGCCAGCAGTGTTGCGGGGAAGGGGGGGCGGACGTTCACTGAAGCTTTCTTT.

This chain joins TRBV3-1 (or the pseudogene TRBV3-2) and TRBJ1-4; no firm D call. The CDR3 covers 16 residues. Germline V gene lookup returns CDR1 LGHDT and CDR2 YNNKEL (reference sequence). V was shortened by 8 bases and J by 9 bases, with 25 bases between the two germline ends. DNA for the CDR3: TGTGCCAGCGGTTTACCTTTAGGCGGACCGGGGAAAAAACTGTTTTTT. As protein: CASGLPLGGPGKKLFF.

The gene calls are TRBV2 and TRBJ2-6; D might be TRBD1 (6 bases). This CDR3 contains 15 residues. Trimming took 6 bases from V and 1 from J, leaving 10 bases between them. Germline lookup yields CDR1 SNHLY and CDR2 FYNNEI. The CDR3 DNA reads as TGTGCCAGCAGGGAACAGGGATCTGGGGCCAACGTCCTGACTTTC. This sequence encodes CASREQGSGANVLTF.

The chain recombines TRBV7-9 with TRBJ1-1, with unresolved D. The CDR3 sequence is 13 residues long. Germline CDR1 reads SEHNR; CDR2 reads FQNEAQ (reference sequence). The germline V and J ends were trimmed by 7 bases and 0 bases, with 9 bases remaining between them. The CDR3 loop is CASTGGVNTEAFF. The CDR3 coding sequence is TGTGCCAGCACCGGCGGTGTGAACACTGAAGCTTTCTTT.